This TCR beta chain was sequenced during a study of T cells in Graves' hyperthyroidism and ophthalmopathy. It was RNA transcripts that yielded the amplified TCR beta CDR3 regions. RT-PCR in the first round (using the HTBI primer set) targeted the TCR CDR3. TCRdb called the multiplex PCR reads again in MiXCR, with one record for every CDR3 protein. The sample carries 530,000 or so distinct CDR3 sequences, roughly 15% recorded once. Trimming removed 5 bases from V and 4 bases from J; junction bases left unmatched: 7. Per the germline V gene, CDR1 is SGHTA and CDR2 is FQGNSA. The CDR3 runs 15 residues. This clonotype was seen at least ten times.

This TCR derives from a woman under 30 with Graves' ophthalmopathy. Sample: blood. The chain is built from TRBV7-2 and TRBJ2-1; 8 bases agree with TRBD1. The CDR3 DNA sequence: TGTGCCAGCAGCCTCGGGACAGGCCGGTACAATGAGCAGTTCTTC. Protein sequence: CASSLGTGRYNEQFF.